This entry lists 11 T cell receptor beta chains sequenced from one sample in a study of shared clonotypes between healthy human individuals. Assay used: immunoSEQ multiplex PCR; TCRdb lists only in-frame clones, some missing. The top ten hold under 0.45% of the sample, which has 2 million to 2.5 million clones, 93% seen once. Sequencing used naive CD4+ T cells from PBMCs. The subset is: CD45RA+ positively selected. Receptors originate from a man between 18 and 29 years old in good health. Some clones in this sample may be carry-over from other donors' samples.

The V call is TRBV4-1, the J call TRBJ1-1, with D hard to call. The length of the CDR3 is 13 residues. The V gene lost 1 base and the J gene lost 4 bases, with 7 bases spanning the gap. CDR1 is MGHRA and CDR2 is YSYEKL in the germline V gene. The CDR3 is CASSQGWSTEAFF. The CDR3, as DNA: TGCGCCAGCAGCCAAGGATGGAGCACTGAAGCTTTCTTT.

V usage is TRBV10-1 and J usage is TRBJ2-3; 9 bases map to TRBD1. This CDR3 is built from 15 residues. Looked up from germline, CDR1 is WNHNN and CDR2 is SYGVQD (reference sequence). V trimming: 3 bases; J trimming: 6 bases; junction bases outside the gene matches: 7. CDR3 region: CASSEFGQGFDTQYF. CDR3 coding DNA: TGCGCCAGCAGTGAATTCGGACAGGGGTTTGATACGCAGTATTTT.

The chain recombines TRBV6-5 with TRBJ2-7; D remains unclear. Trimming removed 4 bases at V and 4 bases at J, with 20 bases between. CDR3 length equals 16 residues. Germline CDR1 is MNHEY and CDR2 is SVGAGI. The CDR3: CASSFNRVSGRYEQYF. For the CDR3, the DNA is TGTGCCAGCAGTTTTAATCGGGTGTCGGGTAGGTACGAGCAGTACTTC.

For the CDR3, the DNA is TGCAGCGGTGGGAAGGGACTGAATTCCTACGAGCAGTACTTC. Translated, it gives CSGGKGLNSYEQYF. The chain links TRBV29-1 to TRBJ2-7; a possible D gene is TRBD2 (6 bases). V was cut by 7 bases and J by 1 base, with 17 bases left in between. Per the germline V gene, CDR1 is SQVTM and CDR2 is ANQGSEA. The CDR3 has 14 amino acids.

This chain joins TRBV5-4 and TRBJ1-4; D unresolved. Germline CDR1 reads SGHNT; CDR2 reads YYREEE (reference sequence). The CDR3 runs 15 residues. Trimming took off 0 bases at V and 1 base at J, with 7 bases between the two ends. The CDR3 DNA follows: TGTGCCAGCAGCTTGGCCCCAGGAACTAATGAAAAACTGTTTTTT. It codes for CASSLAPGTNEKLFF.

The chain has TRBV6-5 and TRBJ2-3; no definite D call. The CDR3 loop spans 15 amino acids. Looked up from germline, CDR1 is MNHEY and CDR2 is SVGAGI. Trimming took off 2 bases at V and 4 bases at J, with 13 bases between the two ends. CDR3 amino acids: CASSYSAIWADTQYF. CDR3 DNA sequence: TGTGCCAGCAGTTACAGCGCGATTTGGGCAGATACGCAGTATTTT.

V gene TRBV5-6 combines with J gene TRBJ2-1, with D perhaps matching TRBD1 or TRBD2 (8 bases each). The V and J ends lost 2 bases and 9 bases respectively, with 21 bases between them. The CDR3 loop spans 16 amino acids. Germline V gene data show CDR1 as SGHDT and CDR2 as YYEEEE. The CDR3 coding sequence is TGTGCCAGCAGCTTCTTTTGGGCGGGAGGACAGGGTGAGCAGTTCTTC. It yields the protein CASSFFWAGGQGEQFF.

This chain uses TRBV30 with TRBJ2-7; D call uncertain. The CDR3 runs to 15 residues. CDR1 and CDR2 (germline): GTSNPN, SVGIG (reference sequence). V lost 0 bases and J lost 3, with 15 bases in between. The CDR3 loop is CAWSVGGAKNYEQYF. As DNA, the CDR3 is TGTGCCTGGAGTGTGGGCGGAGCAAAAAACTACGAGCAGTACTTC.

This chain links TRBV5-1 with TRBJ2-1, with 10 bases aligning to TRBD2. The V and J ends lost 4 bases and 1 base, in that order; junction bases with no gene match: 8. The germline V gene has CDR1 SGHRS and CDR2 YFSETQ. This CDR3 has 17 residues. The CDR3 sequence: CASSPYLTSGSYNEQFF. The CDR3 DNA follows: TGCGCCAGCAGCCCCTACTTGACTAGCGGGTCCTACAATGAGCAGTTCTTC.

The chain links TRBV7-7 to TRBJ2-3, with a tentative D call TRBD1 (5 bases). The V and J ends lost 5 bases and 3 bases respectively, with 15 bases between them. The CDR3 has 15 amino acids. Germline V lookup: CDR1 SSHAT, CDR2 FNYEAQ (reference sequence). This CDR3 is CASSQRVGATDTQYF. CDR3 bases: TGTGCCAGCAGCCAAAGGGTTGGGGCGACAGATACGCAGTATTTT.

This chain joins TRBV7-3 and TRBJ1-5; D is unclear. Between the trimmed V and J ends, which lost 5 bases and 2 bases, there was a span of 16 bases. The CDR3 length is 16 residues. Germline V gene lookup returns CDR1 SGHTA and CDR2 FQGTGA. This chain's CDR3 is CASSRVSSPGNQPQHF. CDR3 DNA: TGTGCCAGCAGCCGCGTCTCCTCCCCGGGCAATCAGCCCCAGCATTTT.